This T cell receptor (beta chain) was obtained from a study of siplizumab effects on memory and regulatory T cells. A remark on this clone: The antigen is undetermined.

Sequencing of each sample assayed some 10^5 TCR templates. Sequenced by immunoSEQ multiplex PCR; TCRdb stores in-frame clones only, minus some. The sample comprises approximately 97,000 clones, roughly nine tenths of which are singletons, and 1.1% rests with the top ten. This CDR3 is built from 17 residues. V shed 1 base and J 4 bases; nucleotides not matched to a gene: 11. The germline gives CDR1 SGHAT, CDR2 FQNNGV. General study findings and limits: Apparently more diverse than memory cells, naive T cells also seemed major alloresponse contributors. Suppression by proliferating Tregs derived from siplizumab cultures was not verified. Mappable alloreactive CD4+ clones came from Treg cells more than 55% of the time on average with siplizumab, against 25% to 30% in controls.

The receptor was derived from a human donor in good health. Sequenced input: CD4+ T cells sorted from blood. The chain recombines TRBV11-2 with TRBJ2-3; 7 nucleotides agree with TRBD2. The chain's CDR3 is CASSLGPGGRYADTQYF. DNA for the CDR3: TGTGCCAGCAGCTTAGGGCCTGGCGGGAGATATGCAGATACGCAGTATTTT.